This TCR beta chain was observed in a study of T-cell reconstitution after alpha-beta-depleted transplantation in children. TCRbeta library construction was performed incorporating unique molecular identifiers. TCRdb analysed the PCR reads with MiXCR anew, one entry per CDR3 protein. The table shows about 400,000 distinct CDR3 sequences, with about 20% occurring only once. Specimen: PBMCs from the stem cell graft donor, collected from the stem cell graft. This TCR derives from a human donor who donated a stem cell graft to a child with acute myeloid leukemia.

This chain's CDR3 is CASSEQGSNIDTQYF. The CDR3 region has the DNA TGTGCCAGCAGTGAGCAAGGGTCTAACATCGATACGCAGTATTTT. The rearrangement links TRBV2 to TRBJ2-3; D unresolved. This CDR3 is built from 15 residues. Trimming removed 3 bases from V and 6 bases from J, with 16 bases in between. Germline lookup yields CDR1 SNHLY and CDR2 FYNNEI. The variable domain in full, with the rest retrieved from reference TRBV2 and TRBJ2-3, is EPEVTQTPSHQVTQMGQEVILRCVPISNHLYFYWYRQILGQKVEFLVSFYNNEISEKSEIFDDQFSVERPDGSNFTLKIRSTKLEDSAMYFCASSEQGSNIDTQYFGPGTRLTVL.